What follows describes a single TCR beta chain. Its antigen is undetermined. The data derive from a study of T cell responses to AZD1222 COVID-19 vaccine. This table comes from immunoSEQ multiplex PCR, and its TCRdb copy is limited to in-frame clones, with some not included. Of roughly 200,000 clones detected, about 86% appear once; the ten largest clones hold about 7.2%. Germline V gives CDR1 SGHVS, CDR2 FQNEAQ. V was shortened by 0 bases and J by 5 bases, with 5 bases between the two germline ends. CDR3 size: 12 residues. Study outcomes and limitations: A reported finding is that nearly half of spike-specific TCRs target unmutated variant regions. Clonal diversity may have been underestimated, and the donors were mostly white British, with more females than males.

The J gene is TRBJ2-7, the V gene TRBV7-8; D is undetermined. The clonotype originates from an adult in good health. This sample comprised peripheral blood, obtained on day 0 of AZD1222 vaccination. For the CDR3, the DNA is TGTGCCAGCAGCTTAGCGAGAGACGAGCAGTACTTC. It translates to CASSLARDEQYF. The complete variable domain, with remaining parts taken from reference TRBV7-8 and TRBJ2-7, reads GAGVSQSPRYKVAKRGQDVALRCDPISGHVSLFWYQQALGQGPEFLTYFQNEAQLDKSGLPSDRFFAERPEGSVSTLKIQRTQQEDSAVYLCASSLARDEQYFGPGTRLTVT.